The present T cell receptor (beta chain) was sequenced within a study of control samples from healthy donors and cancer patients. Trimming left V 5 bases short and J 3 bases short, with 10 bases between. The CDR3 length is 14 residues. Germline CDR1 and CDR2: SGHAT and FQNNGV. Measured with immunoSEQ multiplex PCR; TCRdb has only the in-frame clones, and not every one. Seen here are approximately 50,000 clones, around 90% observed once, and the top ten hold over 12%. The receptor comes from a man in his fifties or sixties with head and neck cancer. The sample comprised PBMCs. The chain carries TRBV11-2 and TRBJ2-2, with D uncertain. The CDR3 DNA sequence: TGTGCCAGCAGCGCCGAGATTCACACCGGGGAGCTGTTTTTT. It codes for CASSAEIHTGELFF.